This is a list of T cell receptor beta chains from one sample in a study of radiotherapy plus CTLA-4 blockade in lung cancer. TCRdb's table, derived via immunoSEQ multiplex PCR, lists solely in-frame clones and lacks some. The sample lists some 51,000 clones; roughly 77% were seen once. Here the sequenced sample was peripheral blood, taken from a patient treated with radiotherapy plus ipilimumab. The origin of the receptors is a human donor with non-small cell lung cancer who had a complete response to radiotherapy plus ipilimumab. Each CDR3 is given with its conserved first and last residue. D genes are given only for firm matches. Clone size is given for some rows only: seen once, a few or many times, or a class if the clone is expanded.

CDR3: CAISEPRQGNYGYTF
DNA: TGTGCCATCAGTGAGCCACGACAGGGGAACTATGGCTACACCTTC
size: NA
V: TRBV10-3
J: TRBJ1-2
D: TRBD1

CDR3: CATTLYRGANTEAFF
DNA: TGTGCCACCACATTGTACAGGGGGGCGAACACTGAAGCTTTCTTT
size: NA
V: TRBV5-8
J: TRBJ1-1
D: TRBD1

CDR3: CASSLTGSGYTF
DNA: TGTGCCAGCAGCTTAACAGGGAGTGGCTACACCTTC
size: NA
V: TRBV5-6
J: TRBJ1-2
D: NA

CDR3: CASSFNEAFF
DNA: TGTGCCAGCAGCTTTAATGAAGCTTTCTTT
size: NA
V: TRBV7-9
J: TRBJ1-1
D: NA

CDR3: CASSYIAGLAYNEQFF
DNA: TGTGCCAGCAGCTACATAGCGGGACTAGCCTACAATGAGCAGTTCTTC
size: NA
V: TRBV7-6
J: TRBJ2-1
D: TRBD2

CDR3: CASSVLEDSYNEQFF
DNA: TGCGCCAGCAGTGTGCTGGAGGACTCCTACAATGAGCAGTTCTTC
size: NA
V: TRBV10-2
J: TRBJ2-1
D: NA

CDR3: CASSPPAGWETFF
DNA: TGTGCCAGCTCACCACCGGCAGGGTGGGAAACTTTCTTT
size: NA
V: TRBV18
J: TRBJ1-1
D: NA

CDR3: CASSRPDRAYNEQFF
DNA: TGTGCCAGCAGCAGACCGGACAGGGCTTACAATGAGCAGTTCTTC
size: NA
V: TRBV11-3
J: TRBJ2-1
D: TRBD1

CDR3: CARGGVSAREPQHF
DNA: TGTGCCAGAGGGGGGGTTAGTGCGCGGGAACCCCAGCATTTT
size: once
V: TRBV2
J: TRBJ1-5
D: NA

CDR3: CASSLRGGRGVSSGNTIYF
DNA: TGTGCCAGCAGCTTAAGGGGGGGCCGGGGTGTGAGCTCTGGAAACACCATATATTTT
size: NA
V: TRBV7-2
J: TRBJ1-3
D: NA

CDR3: CASSTQTVNYGYTF
DNA: TGTGCCAGTAGTACACAGACAGTTAACTATGGCTACACCTTC
size: NA
V: TRBV19
J: TRBJ1-2
D: NA

CDR3: CASSGLARGTDTQYF
DNA: TGTGCCAGCAGTGGTCTGGCTCGTGGCACAGATACGCAGTATTTT
size: NA
V: TRBV25-1
J: TRBJ2-3
D: NA

CDR3: CASSTEPKANSPLHF
DNA: TGCGCCAGCAGCACAGAACCCAAGGCCAATTCACCCCTCCACTTT
size: NA
V: TRBV5-1
J: TRBJ1-6
D: NA

CDR3: CASSVARVTGELFF
DNA: TGTGCCAGCAGCGTTGCCCGCGTGACCGGGGAGCTGTTTTTT
size: NA
V: TRBV9
J: TRBJ2-2
D: NA

CDR3: CASSSRVRNSNQPQHF
DNA: TGTGCCAGTAGTAGCAGGGTAAGGAATAGCAATCAGCCCCAGCATTTT
size: NA
V: TRBV19
J: TRBJ1-5
D: NA

CDR3: CSGLLAGGFKEQFF
DNA: TGCAGCGGCTTACTAGCGGGAGGGTTCAAGGAGCAGTTCTTC
size: NA
V: TRBV29-1
J: TRBJ2-1
D: TRBD2

CDR3: CASSEGGAHQPQHF
DNA: TGTGCCAGCAGTGAGGGCGGGGCACATCAGCCCCAGCATTTT
size: NA
V: TRBV6-1
J: TRBJ1-5
D: NA

CDR3: CASSLLSDFRGNEQFF
DNA: TGTGCCAGCAGCTTATTGTCCGACTTCCGGGGCAATGAGCAGTTCTTC
size: NA
V: TRBV11-3
J: TRBJ2-1
D: NA

CDR3: CASSPWTAMTQETQYF
DNA: TGTGCCAGCAGCCCATGGACAGCGATGACTCAAGAGACCCAGTACTTC
size: NA
V: TRBV7-9
J: TRBJ2-5
D: NA

CDR3: CASSSGLSYGYTF
DNA: TGTGCCAGCAGCTCAGGACTCAGCTATGGCTACACCTTC
size: NA
V: TRBV5-4
J: TRBJ1-2
D: NA

CDR3: CASSQGQGDDGYTF
DNA: TGTGCCAGCTCACAGGGACAGGGGGATGATGGCTACACCTTC
size: NA
V: TRBV18
J: TRBJ1-2
D: TRBD1

CDR3: CASSLQGDTEAFF
DNA: TGTGCCAGCAGTCTACAGGGTGATACTGAAGCTTTCTTT
size: NA
V: TRBV6-6
J: TRBJ1-1
D: NA